This TCR beta chain was captured by sequencing in a study of beta chain features in type 1 diabetes (dated by TCRdb to about 2018). Study-level background: Mean age, gender distribution, total cell number and subset yield were not different between patients and healthy donors. A total of roughly 98,000,000 sorted cells were examined across all samples, and a strong correlation was observed between cell number per subset and RNA yield. In the study, recently diagnosed type 1 diabetes patients and matched healthy donors were compared on the TCRB repertoires of their sorted circulating CD4+ T cell subsets. Regulatory and stem cell-like memory subsets were isolated from only 8 patients and about 8 healthy donors, whereas naive and central memory subsets came from all 28 donors. Summary of the overall study and its limitations: Naive, central memory and regulatory TCRB repertoires appeared to be more similar among patients than among healthy donors. A moderate but significant shortening of TCRB CDR3 length was observed in type 1 diabetes patients in all four CD4+ subsets. Because cDNA rather than genomic DNA was sequenced, highly expressing activated cells could have been over-represented, although no difference in activation and CD3 levels was found between groups. PCR might favor shorter templates, but patient and control samples were amplified and corrected together, so any skew would affect both groups equally. Fewer insertions and more nucleotide deletions at VDJ recombination sites were observed in patients with type 1 diabetes, implying thymic rearrangement abnormalities. HLA sub-analyses involved small numbers of individuals, so any influence of HLA type on TCRB rearrangement remained unresolved.

Trimming costs V 6 bases and J 6 bases, and their ends lie 10 bases apart. Per the germline V gene (reference sequence), DFQATT is the CDR1 and SNEGSKA is the CDR2. The CDR3, cysteine through phenylalanine, is 11 amino acids long. The sequence is cut down to CDR3 DNA, 33 bases in frame from base 1. This clone was seen a few times. Its antigen remains unidentified. The record has no base qualities; no much larger clone is one base away. The entire isolated RNA was reverse transcribed using the High Capacity cDNA Reverse Transcription Kit, and thus expressed TCRB transcripts were sequenced. Deep immunoSEQ sequencing was performed on naive, central memory and regulatory T cell samples, with an average of around 3.5 million total reads per sample. Sorted cells were lysed in RLT buffer and RNA was extracted with DNase-treated RNeasy Micro or Mini kits, depending on cell number. Each cell subset was processed on its own to prevent cross-contamination, while patient and healthy donor samples were processed together. The immunoSEQ multiplex PCR was used to amplify TCRB sequences from cDNA, generating 87-bp fragments that spanned the CDR3 region. Amplicons were sequenced on the Illumina HiSeq platform. Per the authors' processing: PCR bias was corrected computationally using synthetic template baselines, and reads within Hamming distance 2 were collapsed, with unmergeable singletons discarded. Reads were aligned against IMGT so that V, D and J genes, CDR3 length and insertions or deletions at six rearrangement sites could be assigned. Clonotype counts were normalized to sorted cell number within each subset before computing true diversity and Gini coefficients with the tcR R package. The overlap coefficient, calculated on TCRB nucleotide sequences, was used to quantify repertoire sharing. Entries here come from immuneACCESS through TCRdb and include only in-frame sequences with V and J called. Some clones fail to appear in such tables; in the studies checked, an unresolved V gene covers under half of the shortfall, and the cause of the remainder is unknown. V, J and clone size derive from that table, while D and trimming were established from the DNA sequence. Counted in this sample were 310,000 or so clones; 6.5% to 10% of them appeared once. Approximately 0.47% of the sample is taken by the ten largest.

From each donor, a single peripheral blood sample of approximately 120 mL on average was drawn into heparinised tubes. A BD FACSAria II was used to sort naive, central memory, regulatory and stem cell-like memory CD4+ T cells with a panel that included CD45RO, CCR7, CD25, CD127, CD95 and CD27. A purity above 95% was achieved for all sorted populations. Right away, PBMCs were isolated by Lymphoprep density gradient centrifugation and were stained directly, with no culture step. So that batch effects would be minimized, each experiment stained and sorted samples in pairs, pairing one healthy donor with one patient.

The rearranged segments are TRBV20-1 and TRBJ2-3, with no reliable assignment of the D segment. The receptor's source is a woman between 18 and 30 years old in good health. Sequencing used central memory CD4+ T cells from blood. The CDR3 reads as follows: CSAPRKDTQYF. The DNA reads as follows: TGCAGTGCGCCGAGAAAGGATACGCAGTATTTT.